This T cell receptor beta chain is from a study of blood T cell repertoires in COVID-19. The wider study: Whether acute or convalescent, the COVID-19 samples came from the United States, Italy and Spain. PBMCs, B-cell-depleted T cells, or T cells were the source of the cDNA or gDNA that made up the material.

In the original workflow: Amplification with reference gene primers provided the estimates of nucleated cell counts. The repertoire was sequenced with immunoSEQ multiplex PCR; TCRdb's copy has only in-frame clones and lacks some. D and trimming come from the DNA, and the V and J calls and clone size come from that table. The sample gives a few hundred thousand clones, 88% of which show up once; approximately 7.2% is in the top ten. V gave up 3 bases and J gave up 7 bases; unmatched junction bases: 8. The V gene's germline CDR1 is LNHNV and CDR2 YYDKDF (reference sequence). The CDR3 is 15 residues long.

The sequence came from a woman under 40 who had recovered from COVID-19. Sample: peripheral blood. The V gene is TRBV15, the J gene TRBJ1-5; 8 bases match TRBD1. CDR3 sequence reads: CATSSPDRDSQPQHF. The CDR3 nucleotides read TGTGCCACCAGCAGTCCGGACAGGGATTCCCAGCCCCAGCATTTT. The whole variable domain, filled in from reference TRBV15 and TRBJ1-5, reads DAMVIQNPRYQVTQFGKPVTLSCSQTLNHNVMYWYQQKSSQAPKLLFHYYDKDFNNEADTPDNFQSRRPNTSFCFLDIRSPGLGDTAMYLCATSSPDRDSQPQHFGDGTRLSIL.